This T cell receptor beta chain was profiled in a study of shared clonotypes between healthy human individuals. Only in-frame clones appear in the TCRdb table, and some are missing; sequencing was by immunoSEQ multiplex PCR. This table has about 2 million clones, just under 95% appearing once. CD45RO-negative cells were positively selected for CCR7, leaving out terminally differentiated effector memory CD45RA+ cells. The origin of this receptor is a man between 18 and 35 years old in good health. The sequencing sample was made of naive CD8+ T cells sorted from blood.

CDR3 region: CASSLTAPAAGIILHF. CDR3 sequence (DNA): TGTGCCAGCAGCTTAACCGCCCCGGCAGCTGGGATAATCCTCCACTTT. The chain has TRBV7-9 and TRBJ1-6; D gene uncertain. V was trimmed by 2 bases and J by 15 bases, leaving 23 bases between them. Germline-derived CDR1 and CDR2 are SEHNR and FQNEAQ (reference sequence). The CDR3 is 16 amino acids.